This T cell receptor (beta chain) was sequenced during a study of molecular identifiers for immune sequencing clone quantification. Per the germline V gene, CDR1 is MGHRA and CDR2 is YSYEKL. The CDR3 is made up of 16 amino acids. V lost 1 base and J 4 bases, leaving 16 bases between the germline ends. Both previously described methods and listed TCR primers were employed to make bulk TCR libraries. MiXCR was run by TCRdb on the PCR reads, yielding one entry per CDR3 protein. The sample includes around 460,000 distinct CDR3 sequences, roughly 23% seen only once; the top ten take around 0.84%. This clonotype was detected ten times or more.

The V gene is TRBV4-1, the J gene TRBJ1-2; D might be TRBD1 (6 bases). The sequenced material came from naive CD8+ T cells from blood, with Jurkat cell RNA spiked in. Noted subset: FACS-sorted CD8+CD4-CCR7+CD45RA+ naive T cells. The TCR comes from a human donor in good health. Some libraries in this study had Jurkat cell RNA spiked in. CDR3 nucleotide sequence: TGCGCCAGCAGCCAAGTTGGGCAGGGGATGGGCTATGGCTACACCTTC. The encoded protein is CASSQVGQGMGYGYTF.